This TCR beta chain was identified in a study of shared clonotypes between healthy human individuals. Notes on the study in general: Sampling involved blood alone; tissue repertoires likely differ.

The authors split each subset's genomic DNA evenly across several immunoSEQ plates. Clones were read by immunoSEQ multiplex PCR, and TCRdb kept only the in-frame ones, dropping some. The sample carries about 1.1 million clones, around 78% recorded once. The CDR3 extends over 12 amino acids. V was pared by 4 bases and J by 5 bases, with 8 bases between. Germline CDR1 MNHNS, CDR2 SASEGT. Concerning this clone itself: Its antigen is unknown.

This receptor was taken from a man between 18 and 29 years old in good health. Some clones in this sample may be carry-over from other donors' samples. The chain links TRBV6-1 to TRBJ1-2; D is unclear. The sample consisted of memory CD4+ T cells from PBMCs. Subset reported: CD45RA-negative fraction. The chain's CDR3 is CASSGTAYGYTF. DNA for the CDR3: TGTGCCAGCAGTGGGACGGCGTATGGCTACACCTTC.